These T cell receptor beta chains were read from a single sample in a study of cytomegalovirus exposure and HLA in healthy donors. Clones were read by immunoSEQ multiplex PCR, and TCRdb kept only the in-frame ones, dropping some. The sample has about 220,000 clones, 82% seen once; the top ten hold 5.4%. Sequencing used PBMCs. These receptors were collected from a woman in her forties in good health and CMV-seropositive. CDR3s include the opening cysteine and the closing phenylalanine or tryptophan. D genes are given only for firm matches.

d_call,j_call,v_call,cdr3_aa
-,TRBJ1-6,TRBV11-3,CASSLDGGSPLHF
-,TRBJ2-1,TRBV11-3,CASSLRGPGNEQFF
-,-,TRBV18,CASSPNVPAGKDEQYF
-,TRBJ2-4,TRBV5-6,CASSPPAGSKNIQYF
-,TRBJ1-2,TRBV30,CAGQSSTGTYGYTF
TRBD1,TRBJ1-2,TRBV25-1,CASSSWETGERRGYTF
-,TRBJ1-5,TRBV7-6,CASSSLPSNQPQHF
TRBD2,TRBJ2-7,TRBV7-2,CASSVGGGPREQYF
TRBD1,-,TRBV11-3,CASSSLTGASYEQYF
TRBD1,TRBJ1-6,TRBV7-2,CASSLTGGLYTPLHF
TRBD2,TRBJ2-7,TRBV5-1,CASSLGGLAGSSYEQYF
-,TRBJ1-2,TRBV19,CASRGTGGESNYGYTF
-,TRBJ2-7,TRBV9,CASSVAWGGTYEQYF
TRBD2,TRBJ2-1,TRBV6-5,CASSSTSGVLGEQFF
-,TRBJ1-3,TRBV11-2,CASSTGRSSGNTIYF
-,TRBJ2-3,TRBV7-2,CASSVQRGTSTDTQYF
-,TRBJ1-2,TRBV2,CASSTLQGIHGYTF
-,TRBJ2-7,TRBV7-9,CASIPDSSYEQYF
TRBD1,TRBJ1-2,TRBV29-1,CSVGLGQGGYTF
-,TRBJ2-5,TRBV5-8,CASIRKRLREQYF
TRBD1,TRBJ2-5,TRBV5-6,CASSLYTGVVGRETQYF
-,TRBJ1-2,TRBV6-6,CATLMGPSGGYTF
-,TRBJ1-5,TRBV10-3,CATSDRRTAKRGDQPQHF
-,TRBJ2-7,TRBV30,CAWSPLGAASSYEQYF
TRBD1,TRBJ1-5,TRBV27,CASRVGQVNQPQHF
-,TRBJ1-2,TRBV6-6,CASSYEGSYGYTF
-,TRBJ2-3,TRBV7-3,CASSSDPPGTQYF
-,TRBJ2-3,TRBV5-1,CASSLGGTSTDTQYF
TRBD1,TRBJ1-1,TRBV4-1,CASSQEASGQGADTEAFF
TRBD2,TRBJ2-5,TRBV5-1,CASSPRTSEGETQYF
-,TRBJ2-2,TRBV12-1,CASLTPGQPNTGELFF
-,TRBJ2-3,TRBV6-1,CASSVLTDRSTDTQYF
TRBD1,TRBJ2-5,TRBV5-1,CASSLGQGQETQYF
-,TRBJ1-1,TRBV5-1,CASSLGSGAETEAFF